Each of the 27 T cell receptor beta chains below was sequenced from the same sample in a study of blood T cell repertoires in COVID-19 (TCRdb year 2020). Library preparation employed the immunoSEQ multiplex PCR assay. TCRdb re-hosts the immuneACCESS table, in-frame sequences only. Its copies lack some clones; in the studies checked, an unresolved V gene accounts for under half of them, and the cause for the rest is not known. In this sample the table shows fewer than 120,000 clones, over 75% of which occur a single time. Around 15% of the sample rests with the top ten. The specimen was peripheral blood. The origin of the receptors is a woman of 80 years or more with active or convalescent COVID-19.

The chain combines TRBV5-1 with TRBJ2-7; D is unresolved. V gave up 1 base and J gave up 0 bases, with 11 bases separating them. The length of the CDR3 is 15 residues. The germline V gene has CDR1 SGHRS and CDR2 YFSETQ. CDR3 protein: CASSLNTDLSYEQYF. As DNA, the CDR3 is TGCGCCAGCAGCTTGAACACAGACCTCTCCTACGAGCAGTACTTC.

The rearrangement joins TRBV2 to TRBJ2-7; D is possibly TRBD1 (10 bases). The V gene's germline CDR1 is SNHLY and CDR2 FYNNEI. CDR3 length equals 19 residues. The ends were cut back, 4 bases at V and 2 bases at J, with 27 bases in the middle. The CDR3 loop reads CASSARQGAKREVAYEQYF. CDR3 nucleotide sequence: TGTGCCAGCAGTGCTAGACAGGGGGCAAAGCGGGAGGTTGCCTACGAGCAGTACTTC.

The rearrangement links TRBV9 to TRBJ2-3, with TRBD2 identical over 11 bases. The V gene end was trimmed by 4 bases and the J gene end by 4 bases; junction bases not matched to a gene: 14. Germline CDR1 reads SGDLS; CDR2 reads YYNGEE. The CDR3 totals 18 residues. CDR3 sequence (DNA): TGTGCCAGCAGCCTAAGTCCCTCAACTAGCGGGAGTCCAGATACGCAGTATTTT. The encoded protein is CASSLSPSTSGSPDTQYF.

In regard to this clone: Other DNA sequences in this sample translate to the same CDR3. This chain's CDR3 is CASSQVSGSSYEQYF. CDR3 sequence (DNA): TGCGCCAGCAGCCAAGTGAGCGGGAGCTCCTACGAGCAGTACTTC. The chain couples TRBV4-1 to TRBJ2-7, with TRBD2 identical over 8 bases. Looked up from germline, CDR1 is MGHRA and CDR2 is YSYEKL. V lost 1 base, J lost 0 bases, and 2 bases stayed unmatched. The CDR3 sequence is 15 residues long.

The CDR3 protein is CASSFNGKQGTYEQYF. CDR3 DNA: TGCGCCAGCAGCTTTAATGGAAAACAGGGCACCTACGAGCAGTACTTC. The rearrangement uses TRBV5-1 and TRBJ2-7; D perhaps matches TRBD1 (6 bases). V lost 2 bases and J 2 bases, leaving 17 bases between the germline ends. Germline V gene data show CDR1 as SGHRS and CDR2 as YFSETQ. The CDR3 has 16 amino acids.

The chain employs TRBV5-4 and TRBJ2-1; TRBD2 matches 10 bases. This CDR3 is 14 amino acids long. The germline gives CDR1 SGHNT, CDR2 YYREEE (reference sequence). J was trimmed by 10 bases and V by 3 bases; bases with no gene match: 7. The CDR3 sequence: CASSSQVLAGEQFF. The CDR3 DNA reads as TGTGCCAGCAGCTCCCAGGTACTAGCGGGAGAGCAGTTCTTC. Full variable domain (remainder filled in from reference TRBV5-4 and TRBJ2-1): ETGVTQSPTHLIKTRGQQVTLRCSSQSGHNTVSWYQQALGQGPQFIFQYYREEENGRGNFPPRFSGLQFPNYSSELNVNALELDDSALYLCASSSQVLAGEQFFGPGTRLTVL.

The chain has TRBV5-1 and TRBJ2-7, with 7 positions matching TRBD2. The CDR3 runs 14 residues. CDR1 is SGHRS, CDR2 YFSETQ, per germline. V shed 2 bases, J shed 5 bases, and the junction held 7 bases outside the gene matches. CDR3: CASSFEAGRDEQYF. As DNA, the CDR3 is TGCGCCAGCAGCTTCGAGGCAGGGAGGGACGAGCAGTACTTC.

This clone was seen only a few times. The chain employs TRBV10-3 and TRBJ1-1, with a tentative D call TRBD1 (6 bases). V lost 6 bases, J lost 1 base, and 12 bases lay in between. The CDR3 is 14 residues long. CDR1 and CDR2 (germline): ENHRY, SYGVKD. The CDR3 region has the DNA TGTGCCATCAGGGCCGGACAGACGAACACTGAAGCTTTCTTT. This sequence encodes CAIRAGQTNTEAFF.

The V gene is TRBV5-1, the J gene TRBJ1-1, with D perhaps matching TRBD1 (6 bases). V was pared by 3 bases and J by 1 base, with 10 bases between. Per the germline V gene, CDR1 is SGHRS and CDR2 is YFSETQ. The CDR3 covers 14 residues. The chain's CDR3 is CASSSQQGNTEAFF. CDR3 DNA sequence: TGCGCCAGCAGCTCACAACAGGGGAACACTGAAGCTTTCTTT.

The chain is built from TRBV11-2 and TRBJ2-5; weak D call: TRBD2 (7 bases). Per germline, CDR1 SGHAT and CDR2 FQNNGV. The V gene lost 7 bases and the J gene lost 3 bases, with 15 bases spanning the gap. The CDR3 is 14 residues long. CDR3 amino acids: CASTGGGGKETQYF. CDR3 DNA: TGTGCCAGCACCGGAGGGGGGGGCAAAGAGACCCAGTACTTC.

This chain connects TRBV19 to TRBJ1-2, with 8 bases that match TRBD1. Germline assignment: CDR1 LNHDA and CDR2 SQIVND (reference sequence). CDR3 length: 13 residues. J lost 2 bases, V lost 6 bases, and 2 bases had no gene match. The CDR3 reads CASRDRVNYGYTF. CDR3 DNA: TGTGCCAGTAGGGACAGGGTAAACTATGGCTACACCTTC.

The rearrangement uses TRBV2 and TRBJ1-4; TRBD1 aligns across 7 bases. Germline V gene lookup returns CDR1 SNHLY and CDR2 FYNNEI. Trimming removed 2 bases from V and 3 bases from J; junction bases left unmatched: 0. CDR3 length: 14 residues. CDR3 sequence (DNA): TGTGCCAGCAGTGAACAGGGGGCTAATGAAAAACTGTTTTTT. As protein: CASSEQGANEKLFF.

V usage is TRBV15 and J usage is TRBJ2-5, with D perhaps matching TRBD1 (5 bases). Germline lookup yields CDR1 LNHNV and CDR2 YYDKDF (reference sequence). The V gene lost 5 bases and the J gene lost 3 bases, with 10 bases spanning the gap. This CDR3 spans 13 amino acids. CDR3 region: CATSWGREETQYF. CDR3 nucleotides: TGTGCCACCAGCTGGGGCAGGGAAGAGACCCAGTACTTC.

The chain has TRBV4-1 and TRBJ2-1; D perhaps matches TRBD2 (6 bases). From germline, CDR1 is MGHRA and CDR2 YSYEKL. The ends were cut back, 0 bases at V and 3 bases at J, with 15 bases in the middle. This CDR3 spans 17 amino acids. CDR3 amino acids: CASSQDPLARNYNEQFF. CDR3 DNA: TGCGCCAGCAGCCAAGATCCCCTAGCGAGAAACTACAATGAGCAGTTCTTC.

This CDR3 reads CASSYQGLYSNQPQHF. In nucleotides, the CDR3 is TGTGCCAGTAGTTACCAAGGACTGTATAGCAATCAGCCCCAGCATTTT. The V call is TRBV19, the J call TRBJ1-5, with unresolved D. The CDR3 is 16 amino acids. CDR1 is LNHDA and CDR2 is SQIVND in the germline V gene (reference sequence). The germline V and J ends were trimmed by 5 bases and 0 bases, with 14 bases remaining between them.

The CDR3 DNA reads as TGTGCCAGCAGCGCCCGGGACAGACAAGAGACCCAGTACTTC. Translating it yields CASSARDRQETQYF. This chain uses TRBV4-2 with TRBJ2-5; TRBD1 aligns across 7 bases. The CDR3 length is 14 residues. Germline trimming cut 5 bases from V and 2 bases from J; bases unmatched to any gene: 5. CDR1 and CDR2 from the germline V gene are LGHNA and YNFKEQ.

This sequence joins TRBV19 and TRBJ2-1, with 15 positions matching TRBD2. The CDR3 covers 17 residues. The junction had 3 bases not matched to a gene; V was cut back by 5 bases and J by 1 base. CDR1 is LNHDA and CDR2 is SQIVND in the germline V gene (reference sequence). The CDR3 region has the DNA TGTGCCAGTAGTCCAGGACTAGCGGGAGGGTCCTACAATGAGCAGTTCTTC. This translates into CASSPGLAGGSYNEQFF.

This clone was detected only a few times. J is TRBJ1-1 and V is TRBV28, with D possibly matching TRBD1 (5 bases). The CDR3 contains 13 residues. Germline V CDR1 and CDR2: MDHEN, SYDVKM. Trimming took 6 bases from V and 5 from J, leaving 13 bases between them. The CDR3 reads CASRGQGGTEAFF. CDR3 DNA sequence: TGTGCCAGCAGGGGGCAGGGAGGGACTGAAGCTTTCTTT.

This chain connects TRBV7-2 to TRBJ2-2; 10 positions agree with TRBD1. Germline V gene sequence: CDR1 SGHTA, CDR2 FQGNSA. The V and J ends lost 5 bases and 3 bases, in that order; junction bases with no gene match: 9. The CDR3 runs 17 residues. The CDR3 sequence is CASSPTGGAVYTGELFF. DNA of the CDR3: TGTGCCAGCAGCCCGACAGGGGGCGCGGTTTACACCGGGGAGCTGTTTTTT.

This chain connects TRBV2 to TRBJ1-5; the match to TRBD1 covers 7 bases. The trim removed 9 bases at V and 4 bases at J, leaving 9 bases unmatched. Germline V gene data show CDR1 as SNHLY and CDR2 as FYNNEI. This CDR3 contains 14 residues. CDR3 coding DNA: TGTGCCAGTTCACCTCAGGGGGGAAATCAGCCCCAGCATTTT. It encodes CASSPQGGNQPQHF.

This chain joins TRBV7-2 and TRBJ2-1; maybe TRBD2 (5 bases). The CDR3 has 15 amino acids. Germline V lookup: CDR1 SGHTA, CDR2 FQGNSA. Trimming cost V 1 base and J 5 bases, with 12 bases left between them. CDR3 coding DNA: TGTGCCAGCAGCTTAGGTAGCGAGACGAACAATGAGCAGTTCTTC. Protein sequence: CASSLGSETNNEQFF.

The chain is built from TRBV18 and TRBJ1-1; 8 bases map to TRBD1. CDR3 size: 15 residues. Germline CDR1 and CDR2: KGHSH and LQKENI. Trimming at V came to 1 base and at J to 0 bases, leaving 1 base not matched to a gene. The CDR3 DNA is TGTGCCAGCTCACCACGGACAGGGTTGAACACTGAAGCTTTCTTT. Its translation is CASSPRTGLNTEAFF.

The chain is built from TRBV18 and TRBJ2-2; 7 nucleotides line up with TRBD2. The CDR3 sequence is 15 residues long. J gave up 5 bases and V 7 bases, and 10 bases lay outside the gene matches. Per germline, CDR1 KGHSH and CDR2 LQKENI. The CDR3 is CASFEPGGGTGELFF. The CDR3 coding sequence is TGTGCCAGCTTTGAACCGGGAGGTGGAACCGGGGAGCTGTTTTTT.

The table lists this clone with a count of one. The CDR3 sequence: CASSLAGLVGYTF. CDR3 bases: TGTGCCAGCAGTTTGGCAGGGCTGGTCGGCTACACCTTC. The genes are TRBV12-3 or TRBV12-4 and TRBJ1-2; possible D gene TRBD1, 5 bases. The CDR3 extends over 13 amino acids. Trimming removed 3 bases at V and 8 bases at J, with 13 bases between.

The V gene is TRBV7-2, the J gene TRBJ1-3; 7 bases match TRBD1. The V and J ends lost 2 bases and 4 bases, in that order; junction bases with no gene match: 11. Germline-derived CDR1 and CDR2 are SGHTA and FQGNSA. CDR3 length: 17 residues. The CDR3 coding sequence is TGTGCCAGCAGCTTAAGGCCTCGGCAGGGGGAAGGAAACACCATATATTTT. Amino acids: CASSLRPRQGEGNTIYF.

The chain links TRBV9 to TRBJ2-1; 9 bases are a match to TRBD1. Germline lookup yields CDR1 SGDLS and CDR2 YYNGEE. The CDR3 runs to 16 residues. With 2 bases clipped from V and 9 bases from J, the junction kept 12 bases outside the gene matches. CDR3 sequence reads: CASSVYPLGTGSEQFF. DNA for the CDR3: TGTGCCAGCAGCGTGTACCCCCTCGGGACAGGGAGTGAGCAGTTCTTC.

The chain joins TRBV7-3 to TRBJ1-1; D uncertain. This CDR3 is built from 13 residues. V was trimmed by 3 bases and J by 1 base, leaving 6 bases between them. In germline, CDR1 is SGHTA, CDR2 FQGTGA. The CDR3 is CASSFRQNTEAFF. CDR3 DNA: TGTGCCAGCAGCTTTAGACAGAACACTGAAGCTTTCTTT.